A single sample is the source of the 25 T cell receptor beta chains below, sequenced in a study of blood T cell repertoires in COVID-19. Clones were read by immunoSEQ multiplex PCR, and TCRdb kept only the in-frame ones, dropping some. Among around 430,000 clones listed, approximately 90% were seen once. Sequenced material: PBMCs or T cells enriched from blood (not recorded which). All receptors derive from a woman in her forties or fifties who had recovered from COVID-19.

This chain connects TRBV6-5 to TRBJ1-5; D might be TRBD1 (6 bases). V was clipped by 5 bases and J by 7 bases, with 18 bases between them. Germline V lookup: CDR1 MNHEY, CDR2 SVGAGI. This CDR3 is 15 amino acids long. The CDR3 sequence: CASSPGGGAWQPQHF. The CDR3 region has the DNA TGTGCCAGCAGTCCCGGTGGGGGGGCCTGGCAGCCCCAGCATTTT.

The chain employs TRBV28 and TRBJ2-2, with a weak D call TRBD2 (5 bases). This CDR3 contains 15 residues. Germline values: CDR1 MDHEN, CDR2 SYDVKM. Trimming took 5 bases from V and 5 from J, leaving 15 bases between them. CDR3 region: CASSRGGSTTGELFF. For the CDR3, the DNA is TGTGCCAGCAGTCGTGGCGGGTCCACTACCGGGGAGCTGTTTTTT.

The CDR3 sequence is CASSPGGVGDINEKLFF. In DNA, the CDR3 is TGCGCCAGCAGCCCCGGCGGGGTTGGAGATATAAATGAAAAACTGTTTTTT. J is TRBJ1-4 and V is TRBV5-1; no firm D call. Germline lookup yields CDR1 SGHRS and CDR2 YFSETQ. The CDR3 has 17 residues. Trimming removed 4 bases from V and 5 bases from J, with 21 bases in between.

The V and J genes are TRBV2 and TRBJ1-5; TRBD1 might be the D (6 bases). Germline CDR1 SNHLY, CDR2 FYNNEI. CDR3 length equals 15 residues. Trimming removed 3 bases from V and 2 bases from J, with 11 bases in between. DNA for the CDR3: TGTGCCAGCAGTGATGCTGGGGGCGGCAATCAGCCCCAGCATTTT. It translates to CASSDAGGGNQPQHF.

The V gene is TRBV7-8, the J gene TRBJ1-1, with D possibly matching TRBD1 (6 bases). The V gene lost 7 bases and the J gene lost 1 base, with 13 bases spanning the gap. CDR1 SGHVS and CDR2 FQNEAQ come from the germline V gene. This CDR3 has 14 amino acids. CDR3: CASNLGHTNTEAFF. The CDR3 DNA is TGTGCCAGCAACTTGGGACATACGAACACTGAAGCTTTCTTT.

This clone was counted a single time. The chain joins TRBV19 to TRBJ1-2, with a tentative D call TRBD1 (5 bases). This CDR3 comprises 13 residues. The germline CDR1 and CDR2 sequences are LNHDA and SQIVND (reference sequence). Trimming took 5 bases from V and 4 from J, leaving 11 bases between them. The CDR3 DNA reads as TGTGCCAGTAGTTTGAGACAGACCTATGGCTACACCTTC. This codes for CASSLRQTYGYTF.

This chain connects TRBV10-3 to TRBJ2-3, with 10 bases identical to TRBD2. This CDR3 is 15 amino acids long. CDR1 is ENHRY and CDR2 is SYGVKD in the germline V gene. The junction had 3 bases not matched to a gene; V was cut back by 3 bases and J by 3 bases. The CDR3: CAISDLAGATDTQYF. DNA of the CDR3: TGTGCCATCAGTGATCTAGCGGGGGCGACAGATACGCAGTATTTT.

The chain couples TRBV5-4 to TRBJ2-7; 7 bases line up with TRBD1. The CDR3 length is 14 residues. Germline V gene lookup returns CDR1 SGHNT and CDR2 YYREEE (reference sequence). J gave up 1 base and V 3 bases, and 4 bases lay outside the gene matches. The CDR3 DNA reads as TGTGCCAGCAGCTACCGGGACAGATCCTACGAGCAGTACTTC. This codes for CASSYRDRSYEQYF. The whole variable domain, remainder taken from reference TRBV5-4 and TRBJ2-7, is ETGVTQSPTHLIKTRGQQVTLRCSSQSGHNTVSWYQQALGQGPQFIFQYYREEENGRGNFPPRFSGLQFPNYSSELNVNALELDDSALYLCASSYRDRSYEQYFGPGTRLTVT.

This rearrangement joins TRBV6-5 to TRBJ1-5, with TRBD1 identical over 8 bases. The J segment lost 7 bases and the V segment lost 6 bases, leaving 8 bases of the junction unmatched. Germline lookup yields CDR1 MNHEY and CDR2 SVGAGI. The CDR3 sequence is 14 residues long. The CDR3 sequence is CASSLDRAVQPQHF. CDR3 coding DNA: TGTGCCAGCAGCCTGGACAGGGCGGTCCAGCCCCAGCATTTT.

This clone was picked up a small number of times. The rearrangement joins TRBV27 to TRBJ1-2, with TRBD1 matching 7 bases. V was clipped by 4 bases and J by 4 bases; unmatched bases: 6. The CDR3 consists of 14 residues. In germline, CDR1 is MNHEY, CDR2 SMNVEV (reference sequence). The CDR3 sequence: CASSSHRGGYGYTF. CDR3 coding DNA: TGTGCCAGCAGTTCCCACAGGGGAGGCTATGGCTACACCTTC.

The V call is TRBV20-1, the J call TRBJ1-1, with D unresolved. Trimming shortened V by 7 bases and J by 1 base, and 7 bases separated the two germline ends. Germline CDR1 and CDR2: DFQATT and SNEGSKA (reference sequence). This CDR3 spans 11 amino acids. CDR3 coding DNA: TGCAGTGGAGGAGAGAACACTGAAGCTTTCTTT. Encoded protein: CSGGENTEAFF.

The chain joins TRBV7-3 to TRBJ2-1, with TRBD1 identical over 9 bases. V dropped 3 bases and J dropped 9; count of bases not matched to a gene: 12. CDR1 SGHTA and CDR2 FQGTGA come from the germline V gene. The CDR3 extends over 16 amino acids. This CDR3 is CASSLVRGQGLGEQFF. Written as DNA, the CDR3 is TGTGCCAGCAGCTTGGTTAGAGGACAGGGGTTGGGTGAGCAGTTCTTC.

The chain is built from TRBV20-1 and TRBJ2-7; TRBD1 matches at 7 bases. Trimming took 3 bases from V and 1 from J; bases not matched to a gene: 15. The CDR3 is 17 amino acids. Germline assignment: CDR1 DFQATT and CDR2 SNEGSKA (reference sequence). In DNA, the CDR3 is TGCAGTGCTAGTGGCCTAAAGGGACAGTCCACTTCCTACGAGCAGTACTTC. Translation: CSASGLKGQSTSYEQYF.

This sequence joins TRBV7-9 and TRBJ2-1; 7 bases align to TRBD1. Germline CDR1 SEHNR, CDR2 FQNEAQ (reference sequence). V gave up 5 bases and J gave up 0 bases; unmatched junction bases: 7. This CDR3 contains 16 residues. The CDR3 is CASSVQTGSSYNEQFF. Here the CDR3 DNA reads TGTGCCAGCAGCGTTCAGACAGGGAGCTCCTACAATGAGCAGTTCTTC.

The V gene is TRBV3-1 (or the pseudogene TRBV3-2), the J gene TRBJ1-4, with a tentative D call TRBD1 (5 bases). This CDR3 is built from 14 residues. Germline loops: CDR1 LGHDT, CDR2 YNNKEL (reference sequence). Trimming stripped 6 bases from V and 4 bases from J, with 12 bases between. CDR3 sequence: CASSARGYNEKLFF. The CDR3, as DNA: TGTGCCAGCAGTGCTAGGGGATATAATGAAAAACTGTTTTTT.

The rearrangement uses TRBV13 and TRBJ2-3; TRBD2 matches at 13 bases. This CDR3 is built from 16 residues. CDR1 PRHDT and CDR2 FYEKMQ come from the germline V gene (reference sequence). J gave up 0 bases and V 5 bases, and 2 bases lay outside the gene matches. The CDR3 DNA is TGTGCCAGCAGCCAGGGACTAGCGGGGAGCACAGATACGCAGTATTTT. Translated, it gives CASSQGLAGSTDTQYF.

The V and J genes are TRBV12-3 or TRBV12-4 and TRBJ1-2; the D gene is possibly TRBD1 (5 bases). V was shortened by 5 bases and J by 8 bases, with 12 bases between the two germline ends. The CDR3 sequence is 12 residues long. The CDR3 sequence: CASSVGAGGYTF. In DNA, the CDR3 is TGTGCCAGCAGTGTCGGGGCGGGGGGCTACACCTTC.

The rearrangement uses TRBV15 and TRBJ2-1; tentative D call: TRBD1 (6 bases). The germline gives CDR1 LNHNV, CDR2 YYDKDF (reference sequence). Between the trimmed V and J ends, which lost 5 bases and 0 bases, there was a span of 14 bases. This CDR3 region has 16 residues. In DNA form, the CDR3 reads TGTGCCACCAGCGGGGGTACAGGGATCTCCTACAATGAGCAGTTCTTC. Translating gives CATSGGTGISYNEQFF.

V gene TRBV7-9 combines with J gene TRBJ2-7, with 8 bases aligning to TRBD1. The CDR3 is made up of 15 amino acids. The ends lost 1 base at V and 6 bases at J; junction bases unmatched: 8. Looked up from germline, CDR1 is SEHNR and CDR2 is FQNEAQ (reference sequence). CDR3 DNA sequence: TGTGCCAGCAGCTTAGTTGACAGGGGTCTGCCCGAGCAGTACTTC. Amino acids: CASSLVDRGLPEQYF.

V usage is TRBV7-9 and J usage is TRBJ1-2; tentatively, D is TRBD1 (6 bases). This CDR3 region has 16 residues. The germline V gene encodes CDR1 SEHNR and CDR2 FQNEAQ (reference sequence). V dropped 2 bases and J dropped 2 bases, with 15 bases sitting between them. For the CDR3, the DNA is TGTGCCAGCAGCTTACAGGGGCAGGAAGGAAACTATGGCTACACCTTC. Residues: CASSLQGQEGNYGYTF.

The chain carries TRBV3-1 (or the pseudogene TRBV3-2) and TRBJ2-7; no firm D call. V was shortened by 0 bases and J by 6 bases, with 12 bases between the two germline ends. Germline V lookup: CDR1 LGHDT, CDR2 YNNKEL (reference sequence). The length of the CDR3 is 14 residues. The CDR3 here is CASSQEFGTSEQYF. Here the CDR3 DNA reads TGTGCCAGCAGCCAAGAGTTTGGTACATCCGAGCAGTACTTC.

V gene TRBV5-5 combines with J gene TRBJ1-2; D is undetermined. V gave up 1 base and J gave up 8 bases, with 12 bases separating them. Per the germline V gene, CDR1 is SGHKS and CDR2 is YYEKEE (reference sequence). The CDR3 is made up of 13 amino acids. Here the CDR3 DNA reads TGTGCCAGCAGCTTGCCTTCAGGCTTCGGCTACACCTTC. Translating gives CASSLPSGFGYTF.

This sequence joins TRBV20-1 and TRBJ1-5; 7 nucleotides line up with TRBD1. The V segment lost 3 bases and the J segment 4 bases; nucleotides outside the gene matches: 6. CDR3 length equals 14 residues. CDR1 and CDR2 (germline): DFQATT, SNEGSKA (reference sequence). The CDR3 spells CSASGTVMNQPQHF. The DNA for the CDR3 is TGCAGTGCTAGTGGGACAGTGATGAATCAGCCCCAGCATTTT.

V is TRBV30 and J is TRBJ2-1; the D gene is possibly TRBD1 (5 bases). V lost 0 bases and J lost 6, with 15 bases in between. Per germline, CDR1 GTSNPN and CDR2 SVGIG (reference sequence). The CDR3 has 15 residues. The DNA for the CDR3 is TGTGCCTGGAGTGTAAAGTCAGGGATCGCCAATGAGCAGTTCTTC. It is translated as CAWSVKSGIANEQFF.

This clone came up once. The chain joins TRBV19 to TRBJ1-5; TRBD1 matches 10 bases. Germline V gene lookup returns CDR1 LNHDA and CDR2 SQIVND (reference sequence). With V trimmed by 7 bases and J by 6 bases, 6 bases remained unmatched. The CDR3 has 14 amino acids. CDR3: CASTDRGRLQPQHF. The CDR3 DNA reads as TGTGCCAGTACTGACAGGGGGCGTCTTCAGCCCCAGCATTTT. The entire variable domain, with the rest obtained from reference TRBV19 and TRBJ1-5, is as follows: DGGITQSPKYLFRKEGQNVTLSCEQNLNHDAMYWYRQDPGQGLRLIYYSQIVNDFQKGDIAEGYSVSREKKESFPLTVTSAQKNPTAFYLCASTDRGRLQPQHFGDGTRLSIL.